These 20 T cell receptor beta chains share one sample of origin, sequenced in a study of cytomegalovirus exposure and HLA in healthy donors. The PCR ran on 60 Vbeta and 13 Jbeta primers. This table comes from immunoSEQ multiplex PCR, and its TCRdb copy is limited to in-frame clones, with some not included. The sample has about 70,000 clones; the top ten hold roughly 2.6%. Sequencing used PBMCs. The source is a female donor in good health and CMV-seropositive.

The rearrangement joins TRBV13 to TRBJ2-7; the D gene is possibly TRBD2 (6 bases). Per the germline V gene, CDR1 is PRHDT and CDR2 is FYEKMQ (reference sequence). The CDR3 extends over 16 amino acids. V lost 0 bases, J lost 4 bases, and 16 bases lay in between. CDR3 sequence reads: CASSLGPGLLPYEQYF. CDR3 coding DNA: TGTGCCAGCAGCTTAGGCCCGGGACTCCTACCATACGAGCAGTACTTC.

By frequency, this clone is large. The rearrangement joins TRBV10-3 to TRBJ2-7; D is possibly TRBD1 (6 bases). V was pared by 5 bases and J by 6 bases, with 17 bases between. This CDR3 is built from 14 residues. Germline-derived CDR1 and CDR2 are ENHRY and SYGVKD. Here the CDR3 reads CAISRDNPRGEQYF. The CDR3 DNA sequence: TGTGCCATCAGTCGGGACAACCCTCGGGGCGAGCAGTACTTC.

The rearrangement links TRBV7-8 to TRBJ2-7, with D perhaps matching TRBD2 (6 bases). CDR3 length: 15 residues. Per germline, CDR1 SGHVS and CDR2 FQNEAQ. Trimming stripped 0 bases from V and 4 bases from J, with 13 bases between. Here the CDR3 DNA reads TGTGCCAGCAGCTTAGCCGGTAGCGGAACTTACGAGCAGTACTTC. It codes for CASSLAGSGTYEQYF.

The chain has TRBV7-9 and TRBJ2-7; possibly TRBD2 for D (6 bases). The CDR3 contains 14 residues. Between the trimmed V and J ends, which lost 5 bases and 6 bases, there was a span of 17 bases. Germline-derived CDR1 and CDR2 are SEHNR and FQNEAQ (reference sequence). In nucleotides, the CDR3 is TGTGCCAGCAGCGGAGGGACGGATCCAATCGAGCAGTACTTC. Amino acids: CASSGGTDPIEQYF.

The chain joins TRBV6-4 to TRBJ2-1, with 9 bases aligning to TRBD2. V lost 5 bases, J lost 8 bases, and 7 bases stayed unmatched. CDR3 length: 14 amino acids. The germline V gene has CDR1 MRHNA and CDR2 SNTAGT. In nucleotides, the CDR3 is TGTGCCAGCAGTCCCGGGACTAGCAGCTATGAGCAGTTCTTC. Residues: CASSPGTSSYEQFF.

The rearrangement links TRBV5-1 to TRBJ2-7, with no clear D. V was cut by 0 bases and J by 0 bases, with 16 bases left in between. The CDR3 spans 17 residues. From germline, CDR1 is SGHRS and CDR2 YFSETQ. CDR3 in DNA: TGCGCCAGCAGCTTGGCCCTGTCCGTCGGAGCCTCCTACGAGCAGTACTTC. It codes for CASSLALSVGASYEQYF.

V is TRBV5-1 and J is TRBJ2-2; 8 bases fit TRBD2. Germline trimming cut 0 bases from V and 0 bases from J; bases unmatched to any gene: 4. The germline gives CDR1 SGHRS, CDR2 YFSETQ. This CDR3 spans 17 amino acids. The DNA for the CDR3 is TGCGCCAGCAGCTTGGCGATCGGGGGGGCGAACACCGGGGAGCTGTTTTTT. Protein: CASSLAIGGANTGELFF.

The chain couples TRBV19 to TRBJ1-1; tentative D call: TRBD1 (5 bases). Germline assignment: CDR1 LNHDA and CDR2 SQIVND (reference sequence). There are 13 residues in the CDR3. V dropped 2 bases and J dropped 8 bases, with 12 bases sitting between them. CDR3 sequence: CASSIQGTLEAFF. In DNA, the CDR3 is TGTGCCAGTAGTATACAGGGTACCCTAGAAGCTTTCTTT.

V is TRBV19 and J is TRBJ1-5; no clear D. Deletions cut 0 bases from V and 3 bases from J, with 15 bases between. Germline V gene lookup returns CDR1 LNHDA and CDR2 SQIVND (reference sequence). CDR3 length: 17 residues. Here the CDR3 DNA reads TGTGCCAGTAGTATAGAGTGGGTACACAGCCTCAATCAGCCCCAGCATTTT. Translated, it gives CASSIEWVHSLNQPQHF.

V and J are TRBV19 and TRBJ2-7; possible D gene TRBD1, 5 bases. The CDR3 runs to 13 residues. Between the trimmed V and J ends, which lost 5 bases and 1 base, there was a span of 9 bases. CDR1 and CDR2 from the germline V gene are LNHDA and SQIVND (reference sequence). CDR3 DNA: TGTGCCAGTAGTGCCAGACAGTCCTACGAGCAGTACTTC. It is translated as CASSARQSYEQYF.

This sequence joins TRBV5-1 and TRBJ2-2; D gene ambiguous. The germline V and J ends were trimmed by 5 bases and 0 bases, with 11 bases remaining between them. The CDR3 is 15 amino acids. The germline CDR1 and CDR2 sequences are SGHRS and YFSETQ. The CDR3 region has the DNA TGCGCCAGCAGACAGACCGGTACGAACACCGGGGAGCTGTTTTTT. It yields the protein CASRQTGTNTGELFF.

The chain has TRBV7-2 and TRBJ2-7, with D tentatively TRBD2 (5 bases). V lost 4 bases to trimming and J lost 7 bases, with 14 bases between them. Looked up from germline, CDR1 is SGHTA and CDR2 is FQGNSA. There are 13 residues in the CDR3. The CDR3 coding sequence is TGTGCCAGCAGCTCCGGGGTTACGGGTGAGCAGTACTTC. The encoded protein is CASSSGVTGEQYF. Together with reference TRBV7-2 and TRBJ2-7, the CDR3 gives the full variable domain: GAGVSQSPSNKVTEKGKDVELRCDPISGHTALYWYRQSLGQGLEFLIYFQGNSAPDKSGLPSDRFSAERTGGSVSTLTIQRTQQEDSAVYLCASSSGVTGEQYFGPGTRLTVT.

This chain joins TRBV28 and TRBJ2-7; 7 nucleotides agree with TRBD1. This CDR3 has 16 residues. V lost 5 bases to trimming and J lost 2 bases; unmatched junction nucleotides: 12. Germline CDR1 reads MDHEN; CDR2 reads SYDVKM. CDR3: CASSLFGQENTYEQYF. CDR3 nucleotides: TGTGCCAGCAGTCTCTTCGGACAGGAAAACACCTACGAGCAGTACTTC. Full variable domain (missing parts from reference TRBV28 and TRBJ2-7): DVKVTQSSRYLVKRTGEKVFLECVQDMDHENMFWYRQDPGLGLRLIYFSYDVKMKEKGDIPEGYSVSREKKERFSLILESASTNQTSMYLCASSLFGQENTYEQYFGPGTRLTVT.

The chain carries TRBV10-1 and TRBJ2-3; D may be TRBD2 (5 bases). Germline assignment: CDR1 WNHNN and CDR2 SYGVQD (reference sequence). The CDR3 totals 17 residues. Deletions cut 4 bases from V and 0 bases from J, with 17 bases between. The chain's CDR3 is CASSVFGGSPSTDTQYF. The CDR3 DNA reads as TGCGCCAGCAGTGTTTTCGGTGGGAGCCCGAGCACAGATACGCAGTATTTT.

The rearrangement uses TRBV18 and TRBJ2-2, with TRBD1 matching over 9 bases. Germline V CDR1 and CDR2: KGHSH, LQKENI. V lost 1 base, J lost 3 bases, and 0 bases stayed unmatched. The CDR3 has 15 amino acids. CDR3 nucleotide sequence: TGTGCCAGCTCACCACGACAGGGGGACACCGGGGAGCTGTTTTTT. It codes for CASSPRQGDTGELFF.

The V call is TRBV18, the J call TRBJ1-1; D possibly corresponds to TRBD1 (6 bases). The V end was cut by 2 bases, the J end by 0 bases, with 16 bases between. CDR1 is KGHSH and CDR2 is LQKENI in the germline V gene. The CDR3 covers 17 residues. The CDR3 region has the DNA TGTGCCAGCTCACCAATGGGGTCGGGACAACTGAACACTGAAGCTTTCTTT. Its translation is CASSPMGSGQLNTEAFF.

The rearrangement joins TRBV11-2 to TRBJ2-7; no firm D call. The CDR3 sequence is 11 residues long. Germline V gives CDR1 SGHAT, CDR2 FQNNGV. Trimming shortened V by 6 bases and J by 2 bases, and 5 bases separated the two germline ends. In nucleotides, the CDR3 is TGTGCCAGCAGTGACACCTACGAGCAGTACTTC. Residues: CASSDTYEQYF.

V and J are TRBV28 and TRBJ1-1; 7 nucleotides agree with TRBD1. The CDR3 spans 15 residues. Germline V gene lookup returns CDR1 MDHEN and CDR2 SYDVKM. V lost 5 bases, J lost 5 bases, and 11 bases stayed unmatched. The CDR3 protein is CASSPDGTVGTEAFF. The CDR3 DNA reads TGTGCCAGCAGTCCTGATGGGACAGTAGGAACTGAAGCTTTCTTT.

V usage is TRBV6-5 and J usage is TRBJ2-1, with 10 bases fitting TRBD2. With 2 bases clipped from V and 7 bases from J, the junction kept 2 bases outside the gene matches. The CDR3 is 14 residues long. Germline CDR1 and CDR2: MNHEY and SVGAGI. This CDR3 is CASSYLAGVNEQFF. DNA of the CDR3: TGTGCCAGCAGTTACCTAGCGGGAGTGAATGAGCAGTTCTTC.

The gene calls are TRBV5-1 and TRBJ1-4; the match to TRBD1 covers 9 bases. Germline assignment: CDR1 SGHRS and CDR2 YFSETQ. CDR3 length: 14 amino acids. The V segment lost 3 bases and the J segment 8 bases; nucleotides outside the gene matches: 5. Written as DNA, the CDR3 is TGCGCCAGCAGCTCGGGACAGGGTGAGGAAAAACTGTTTTTT. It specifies CASSSGQGEEKLFF. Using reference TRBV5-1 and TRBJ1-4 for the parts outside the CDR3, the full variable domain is KAGVTQTPRYLIKTRGQQVTLSCSPISGHRSVSWYQQTPGQGLQFLFEYFSETQRNKGNFPGRFSGRQFSNSRSEMNVSTLELGDSALYLCASSSGQGEEKLFFGSGTQLSVL.